The 28 T cell receptor beta chains presented below share a single source sample, sequenced in a study of tumor-infiltrating lymphocytes in primary liver carcinoma. Germline DNA was extracted too, while blood RNA derived from unsorted whole blood. The input was 400 to 500 ng total RNA; TCR beta cDNA was made from it with a constant-region primer. Investigators got TCR beta libraries out of three nested multiplex PCR rounds, done with slightly modified ARM-PCR. In the first two PCR rounds, TRBV1-TRBV30 forward primers were paired with a C-beta reverse primer, and each round lasted roughly 10 cycles. Each CDR3 protein gets one entry after TCRdb re-called the multiplex PCR reads with MiXCR. This sample carries around 330,000 distinct CDR3 sequences, approximately 65% of them seen once, and the ten largest clones take more than 8.5%. Sequencing input: peripheral blood. These TCRs come from a man in his forties with primary liver carcinoma and hepatitis B virus infection.

There are a few counts of this clonotype. This sequence joins TRBV7-3 and TRBJ1-2, with D possibly being TRBD1 (6 bases). The CDR3 extends over 16 amino acids. The V end lost 2 bases, the J end lost 2 bases, and 15 bases lay between the germline ends. Germline V gene lookup returns CDR1 SGHTA and CDR2 FQGTGA. CDR3 loop: CASSLGADRPNYGYTF. The CDR3 DNA reads TGTGCCAGCAGCTTAGGGGCCGACAGGCCCAACTATGGCTACACCTTC.

In the case of this clonotype: One base away lies a much larger clone, so this may be a sequencing read error. The rearrangement uses TRBV11-2 and TRBJ2-1, with 10 bases that match TRBD2. The CDR3 runs to 15 residues. CDR1 and CDR2 from the germline V gene are SGHAT and FQNNGV. V shed 3 bases, J shed 6 bases, and the junction held 5 bases outside the gene matches. CDR3 coding DNA: TGTGCCAGCAGCTTTCGGAGCGGGAGGGGCAATGAGCAGTTCTTC. This gives the protein CASSFRSGRGNEQFF.

With regard to this clonotype: One end of the junction varies from germline; a read error may be responsible. The rearrangement uses TRBV11-2 and TRBJ1-4, with no clear D. CDR1 is SGHAT and CDR2 is FQNNGV in the germline V gene. The length of the CDR3 is 15 residues. This chain's CDR3 is CARSVRDNWNEKLLF. The CDR3 DNA follows: TGTGCCAGAAGCGTGCGGGATAACTGGAATGAAAAACTGCTTTTT.

Concerning this clonotype itself: In this CDR3 the conserved last residue, phenylalanine or tryptophan, is missing, so a read error is likely. V gene TRBV4-1 combines with J gene TRBJ2-5; the D gene is possibly TRBD2 (5 bases). The germline gives CDR1 MGHRA, CDR2 YSYEKL. The CDR3 sequence is 14 residues long. Here the CDR3 DNA reads TGCGCCAGCAACCAAGAAGGGCGCGGGGAGACCCAGTACCTC. Translating it yields CASNQEGRGETQYL.

As to this clonotype: One junction end does not reproduce the germline sequence, and a read error may be involved. J is TRBJ2-5 and V is TRBV14, with a tentative D call TRBD2 (5 bases). The germline CDR1 and CDR2 sequences are SGHDN and FVKESK. The CDR3 sequence is 11 residues long. The CDR3 DNA reads TGTGCCAGCAGCCACGGGGAGACTCAGTACTTC. This sequence encodes CASSHGETQYF. The full variable domain, in which reference TRBV14 and TRBJ2-5 provide the parts outside the CDR3, is EAGVTQFPSHSVIEKGQTVTLRCDPISGHDNLYWYRRVMGKEIKFLLHFVKESKQDESGMPNNRFLAERTGGTYSTLKVQPAELEDSGVYFCASSHGETQYFGPGTRLLVL.

Of note for this clonotype: A much larger clone lies one base from this, so it may be a read error. V gene TRBV6-5 combines with J gene TRBJ2-6, with D possibly matching TRBD2 (6 bases). CDR3 size: 15 residues. Germline V lookup: CDR1 MNHEY, CDR2 SVGAGI. Trimming removed 5 bases at V and 1 base at J, with 9 bases between. The CDR3 bases are TGTGCCAGCAGTAAAGGGAGGTCTGGGGCCAACGTCCTGACTTTC. Protein sequence: CASSKGRSGANVLTF.

Turning to this clonotype: A read error may be the cause here, since a much bigger clone is one base away. The chain employs TRBV29-1 and TRBJ1-1, with 8 bases matching TRBD1. Germline CDR1 is SQVTM and CDR2 is ANQGSEA. The CDR3 covers 13 residues. CDR3 nucleotides: TGCGGTGGGAGGCAGGGGGCAAACACTGAAGCTTTCTTT. It translates to CGGRQGANTEAFF.

Worth noting for this clonotype: No conserved phenylalanine or tryptophan ends this CDR3, so it is likely a read error. The DNA for the CDR3 is TGTGCCAGCATTCCCGGGGATTTCAATGAGCAGTTCTTA. Translated, it gives CASIPGDFNEQFL. The V and J genes are TRBV6-2 or TRBV6-3 and TRBJ2-1, with D maybe TRBD2 (5 bases). The germline V gene has CDR1 MNHEY and CDR2 SVGEGT. Trimming pared 7 bases from V and 6 bases from J, leaving 13 bases between. The CDR3 extends over 13 amino acids.

About this clonotype itself: Since a much larger clone is just one base distant, this may be a read error. The J gene is TRBJ2-7, the V gene TRBV6-6; perhaps TRBD2 as D (6 bases). This CDR3 comprises 12 residues. Trimming removed 6 bases at V and 6 bases at J, with 12 bases between. Germline V gene sequence: CDR1 MNHNY, CDR2 SVGAGI (reference sequence). The CDR3 coding sequence is TGTGCCAGCAGATCGGGAGTGGGCGAGCAGTACTTC. Protein product: CASRSGVGEQYF.

This clonotype was counted a few times. The rearrangement uses TRBV14 and TRBJ1-1; 7 nucleotides line up with TRBD1. The germline gives CDR1 SGHDN, CDR2 FVKESK. The CDR3 has 15 amino acids. With 2 bases clipped from V and 10 bases from J, the junction kept 13 bases outside the gene matches. The CDR3 DNA reads TGTGCCAGCAGCCAACGACAGGGAGGAGTCCGGGGAGCTTTCTTT. Protein product: CASSQRQGGVRGAFF.

This clonotype was detected only a few times. A much larger clone differs from this one at a single base, so this may be a read error. The chain carries TRBV5-4 and TRBJ2-2, with D uncertain. CDR1 and CDR2 (germline): SGHNT, YYREEE (reference sequence). The CDR3 is 14 amino acids. The V gene lost 2 bases and the J gene lost 7 bases, with 12 bases spanning the gap. CDR3 loop: CASSFDERIGELFF. The CDR3 DNA reads as TGTGCCAGCAGCTTTGATGAGCGCATCGGGGAGCTGTTTTTT. Variable domain in full (rest from reference TRBV5-4 and TRBJ2-2): ETGVTQSPTHLIKTRGQQVTLRCSSQSGHNTVSWYQQALGQGPQFIFQYYREEENGRGNFPPRFSGLQFPNYSSELNVNALELDDSALYLCASSFDERIGELFFGEGSRLTVL.

V gene TRBV5-1 combines with J gene TRBJ2-3; no clear D. Germline V CDR1 and CDR2: SGHRS, YFSETQ. Trimming took 1 base from V and 1 from J, leaving 10 bases between them. The length of the CDR3 is 15 residues. The CDR3 protein is CASSLSAGGTDTQYF. The CDR3 bases are TGCGCCAGCAGCTTGTCGGCCGGCGGCACAGATACGCAGTATTTT.

As to this clonotype: A read error is possible here, since a much larger clone lies one base away. The chain's CDR3 is CACRGQPRDTEAFF. The DNA for the CDR3 is TGTGCCTGCAGAGGACAGCCAAGGGACACTGAAGCTTTCTTT. The chain has TRBV6-1 and TRBJ1-1; a possible D gene is TRBD1 (6 bases). The germline gives CDR1 MNHNS, CDR2 SASEGT. This CDR3 is built from 14 residues.

The chain is built from TRBV29-1 and TRBJ2-7; the match to TRBD1 covers 10 bases. Germline CDR1 and CDR2: SQVTM and ANQGSEA. The CDR3 runs to 15 residues. J gave up 8 bases and V 6 bases, and 16 bases lay outside the gene matches. CDR3 sequence (DNA): TGCAGCGTCCTTGGGACAGGGGATTCTACTTACAAGCAGTACTTC. This gives the protein CSVLGTGDSTYKQYF.

This clonotype was seen a single time. This CDR3 is missing its conserved last phenylalanine or tryptophan, likely due to a read error. The chain is built from TRBV29-1 and TRBJ2-5, with 8 bases fitting TRBD1. The ends lost 7 bases at V and 4 bases at J; junction bases unmatched: 2. CDR1 and CDR2 (germline): SQVTM, ANQGSEA. CDR3 size: 11 residues. The CDR3 loop is CSAGQVETQYL. CDR3 in DNA: TGCAGCGCGGGACAGGTAGAGACCCAGTACCTC.

This clonotype appeared many times. This sequence joins TRBV12-3 or TRBV12-4 and TRBJ2-6, with TRBD1 matching 9 bases. This CDR3 contains 19 residues. The junction had 13 bases not matched to a gene; V was cut back by 7 bases and J by 0 bases. This chain's CDR3 is CASTTQVGTGISGANVLTF. The CDR3 nucleotides are TGTGCCAGCACCACCCAGGTCGGGACAGGGATCTCTGGGGCCAACGTCCTGACTTTC.

This clonotype was seen just once. A much larger clone lies a single base off, so this may be a read error. This likely comes from a read error, as the CDR3 has no conserved phenylalanine or tryptophan at its end. This chain uses TRBV12-3 or TRBV12-4 with TRBJ2-1; 10 nucleotides match TRBD1. The CDR3 runs 15 residues. Germline trimming cut 3 bases from V and 8 bases from J; bases unmatched to any gene: 7. In DNA form, the CDR3 reads TGTGCCAGCAGTTTGAGGACAGGGGGTTTGGATGAGCAGTTCCTC. Encoded protein: CASSLRTGGLDEQFL.

With respect to this clonotype: One end of the junction does not line up with germline, which may come from a read error. The chain links TRBV5-1 to TRBJ1-6; TRBD1 matches at 10 bases. The CDR3 spans 16 residues. Germline V gives CDR1 SGHRS, CDR2 YFSETQ. CDR3 protein: CANSLTRDRGNSPLHF. DNA of the CDR3: TGCGCCAACAGCTTGACCCGGGACAGGGGAAATTCACCCCTCCACTTT.

V and J are TRBV5-6 and TRBJ2-3; 11 positions agree with TRBD1. CDR3 length: 17 amino acids. V lost 7 bases and J lost 6; bases outside the gene matches: 16. Per the germline V gene, CDR1 is SGHDT and CDR2 is YYEEEE. Here the CDR3 DNA reads TGTGCCAGCCGCTCCTACCGGGACAGGGGGTTCACGGATACGCAGTATTTT. It is translated as CASRSYRDRGFTDTQYF.

This clonotype was recorded at least ten times. CDR3 nucleotide sequence: TGTGCCAGCAGTGCCTTATACTTGGGAAATCAGCCCCAGCATTTT. Its protein is CASSALYLGNQPQHF. This chain connects TRBV28 to TRBJ1-5; D not resolved. In germline, CDR1 is MDHEN, CDR2 SYDVKM. V was trimmed by 5 bases and J by 4 bases, leaving 15 bases between them. The length of the CDR3 is 15 residues.

Comments on this clonotype: A much larger clone lies a single base off, so this may be a read error. V gene TRBV4-2 combines with J gene TRBJ2-6; 7 bases map to TRBD1. The V gene's germline CDR1 is LGHNA and CDR2 YNFKEQ. CDR3 length: 18 amino acids. In DNA form, the CDR3 reads TGTGCCAGCAACCAATCGACAGGGTTTACATCTGGGGCCAACGTCCTGACTTTC. Protein: CASNQSTGFTSGANVLTF.

A note on this clonotype: This may come from a read error, since a much larger clone is one base off. The conserved closing phenylalanine or tryptophan is absent in this CDR3, likely reflecting a read error. This sequence joins TRBV12-3 or TRBV12-4 and TRBJ2-7; 7 nucleotides line up with TRBD1. V shed 6 bases and J 1 base; nucleotides not matched to a gene: 6. There are 14 residues in the CDR3. The CDR3 is CASRGTAASYEQYL. Here the CDR3 DNA reads TGTGCCAGCAGGGGGACAGCTGCGTCCTACGAGCAGTACTTA.

Only a few counts were recorded for this clonotype. The chain is built from TRBV6-6 and TRBJ1-1, with 7 nucleotides matching TRBD1. J lost 4 bases, V lost 6 bases, and 5 bases had no gene match. This CDR3 contains 13 residues. Germline CDR1 MNHNY, CDR2 SVGAGI (reference sequence). The CDR3 loop reads CASSRGTATEAFF. The CDR3 DNA follows: TGTGCCAGCAGCCGGGGGACAGCCACTGAAGCTTTCTTT.

The V call is TRBV5-4, the J call TRBJ2-1; D call uncertain. The CDR3 totals 11 residues. The ends were cut back, 1 base at V and 7 bases at J, with 3 bases in the middle. CDR1 SGHNT and CDR2 YYREEE come from the germline V gene (reference sequence). The DNA of the CDR3 is TGTGCCAGCAGCTTGCAGAATGAGCAGTTCTTC. It yields the protein CASSLQNEQFF.

This clonotype appeared a single time. The CDR3 DNA sequence: TGCAGCGTTGAGGAAGTCGGCGGGAGGGTCTTCGAGCAGTTCTTC. This codes for CSVEEVGGRVFEQFF. The chain links TRBV29-1 to TRBJ2-1; 9 bases are shared with TRBD2. J was trimmed by 10 bases and V by 3 bases; bases with no gene match: 13. Germline assignment: CDR1 SQVTM and CDR2 ANQGSEA. The CDR3 runs to 15 residues.

Concerning this clonotype itself: The missing conserved phenylalanine or tryptophan at the end of this CDR3 makes a read error likely. The V gene is TRBV24-1, the J gene TRBJ2-1; 7 nucleotides align to TRBD2. J gave up 1 base and V 4 bases, and 3 bases lay outside the gene matches. This CDR3 spans 15 amino acids. Germline assignment: CDR1 KGHDR and CDR2 SFDVKD. CDR3 sequence: CATSDRGGSYNEQFL. The CDR3 DNA sequence: TGTGCCACCAGTGACCGGGGAGGGTCCTACAATGAGCAGTTCTTA.

As to this clonotype: It may be a read error: a sequence one base away is much more abundant. The gene calls are TRBV6-2 or TRBV6-3 and TRBJ1-1; perhaps TRBD1 as D (6 bases). Germline CDR1 and CDR2: MNHEY and SVGEGT. CDR3 length: 14 residues. V lost 6 bases to trimming and J lost 5 bases, with 16 bases between them. DNA for the CDR3: TGTGCCAGCAGCTCCGGGGGGCGCGGAACTGAAGCTTTCTTT. This codes for CASSSGGRGTEAFF.

Of note for this clonotype: This may come from a read error, since a much larger clone is one base off. The chain uses TRBV6-5 and TRBJ2-7; TRBD1 aligns across 8 bases. The CDR3 is 15 amino acids. CDR1 and CDR2 from the germline V gene are MNHEY and SVGAGI. The CDR3 region has the DNA TGTGCCAGCAGTTTTTCCTCAGGGGGCCTCTACGATCAGTACTTC. This sequence encodes CASSFSSGGLYDQYF.